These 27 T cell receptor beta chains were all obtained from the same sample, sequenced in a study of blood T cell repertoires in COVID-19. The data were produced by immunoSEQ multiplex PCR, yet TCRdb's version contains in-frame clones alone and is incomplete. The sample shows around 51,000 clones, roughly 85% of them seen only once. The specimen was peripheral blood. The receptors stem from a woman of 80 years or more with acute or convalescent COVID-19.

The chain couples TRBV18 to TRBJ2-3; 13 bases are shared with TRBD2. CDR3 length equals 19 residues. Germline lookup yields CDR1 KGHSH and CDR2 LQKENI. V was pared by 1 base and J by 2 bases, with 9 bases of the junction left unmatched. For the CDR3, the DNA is TGTGCCAGCTCACCACTTCAGGGACTAGCGGGGCGGGACACAGATACGCAGTATTTT. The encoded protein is CASSPLQGLAGRDTDTQYF.

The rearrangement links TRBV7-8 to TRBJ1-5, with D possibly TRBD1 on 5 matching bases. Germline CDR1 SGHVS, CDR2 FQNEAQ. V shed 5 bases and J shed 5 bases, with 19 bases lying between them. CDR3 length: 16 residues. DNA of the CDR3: TGTGCCAGCAGCACTCGGGCGCGGCAGGGCGATCAGCCCCAGCATTTT. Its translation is CASSTRARQGDQPQHF.

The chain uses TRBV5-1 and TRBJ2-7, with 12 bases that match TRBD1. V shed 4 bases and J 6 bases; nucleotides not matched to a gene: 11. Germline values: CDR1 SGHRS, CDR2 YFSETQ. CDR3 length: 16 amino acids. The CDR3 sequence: CASSGTGGPPVSEQYF. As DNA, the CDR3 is TGCGCCAGCAGCGGGACAGGGGGCCCCCCCGTGTCCGAGCAGTACTTC.

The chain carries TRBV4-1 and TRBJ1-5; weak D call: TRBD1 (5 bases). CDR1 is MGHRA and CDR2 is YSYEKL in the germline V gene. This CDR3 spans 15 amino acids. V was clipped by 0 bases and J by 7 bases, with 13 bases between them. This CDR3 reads CASSQEPQGYQPQHF. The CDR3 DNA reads TGCGCCAGCAGCCAAGAACCCCAGGGCTACCAGCCCCAGCATTTT.

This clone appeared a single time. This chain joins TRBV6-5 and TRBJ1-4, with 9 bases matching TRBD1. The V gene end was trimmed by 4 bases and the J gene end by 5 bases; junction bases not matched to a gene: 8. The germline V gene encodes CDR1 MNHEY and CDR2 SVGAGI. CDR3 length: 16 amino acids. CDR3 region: CASSSTSGTGNEKLFF. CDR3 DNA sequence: TGTGCCAGCAGTTCAACCTCCGGGACAGGGAATGAAAAACTGTTTTTT.

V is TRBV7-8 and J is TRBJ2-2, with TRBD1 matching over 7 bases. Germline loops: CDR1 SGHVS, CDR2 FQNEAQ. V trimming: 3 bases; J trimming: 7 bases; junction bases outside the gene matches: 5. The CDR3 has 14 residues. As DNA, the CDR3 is TGTGCCAGCAGCTTTGGGACAGTAAACGGGGAGCTGTTTTTT. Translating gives CASSFGTVNGELFF.

The CDR3 protein is CASSHAGTSNYGYTF. The CDR3 DNA is TGTGCCAGCAGCCATGCCGGGACAAGTAACTATGGCTACACCTTC. V is TRBV4-2 and J is TRBJ1-2, with D possibly matching TRBD1 (6 bases). The CDR3 is 15 residues long. CDR1 is LGHNA and CDR2 is YNFKEQ in the germline V gene. V lost 3 bases and J 1 base, leaving 12 bases between the germline ends.

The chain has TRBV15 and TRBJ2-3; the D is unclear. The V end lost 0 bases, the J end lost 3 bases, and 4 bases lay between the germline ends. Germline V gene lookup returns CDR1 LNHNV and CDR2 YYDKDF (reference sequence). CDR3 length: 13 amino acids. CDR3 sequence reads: CATSRDGTDTQYF. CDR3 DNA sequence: TGTGCCACCAGCAGAGACGGGACAGATACGCAGTATTTT.

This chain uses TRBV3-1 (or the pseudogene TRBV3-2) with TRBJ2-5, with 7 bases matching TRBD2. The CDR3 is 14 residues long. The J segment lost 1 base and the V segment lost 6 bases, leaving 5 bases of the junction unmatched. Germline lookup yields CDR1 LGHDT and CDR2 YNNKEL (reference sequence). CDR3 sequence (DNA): TGTGCCAGCAGACTGGGGGGGGGCCAAGAGACCCAGTACTTC. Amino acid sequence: CASRLGGGQETQYF.

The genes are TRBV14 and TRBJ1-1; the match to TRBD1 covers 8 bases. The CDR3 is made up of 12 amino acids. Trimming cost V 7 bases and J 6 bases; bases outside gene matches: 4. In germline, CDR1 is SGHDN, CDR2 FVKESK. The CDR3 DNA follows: TGTGCCAGCAATCAGGGGGCTTCTGAAGCTTTCTTT. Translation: CASNQGASEAFF.

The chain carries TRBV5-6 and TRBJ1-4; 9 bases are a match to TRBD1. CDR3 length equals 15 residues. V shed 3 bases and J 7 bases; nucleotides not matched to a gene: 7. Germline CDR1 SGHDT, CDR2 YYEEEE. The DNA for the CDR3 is TGTGCCAGCAGCTCTACAGGGGGCCTCGTTGAAAAACTGTTTTTT. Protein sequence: CASSSTGGLVEKLFF.

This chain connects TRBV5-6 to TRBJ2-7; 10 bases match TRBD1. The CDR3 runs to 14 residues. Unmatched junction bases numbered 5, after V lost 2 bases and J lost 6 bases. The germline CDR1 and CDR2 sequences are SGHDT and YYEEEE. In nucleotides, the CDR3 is TGTGCCAGCAGCTTCGGGGACAGGGGAACCGAGCAGTACTTC. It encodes CASSFGDRGTEQYF.

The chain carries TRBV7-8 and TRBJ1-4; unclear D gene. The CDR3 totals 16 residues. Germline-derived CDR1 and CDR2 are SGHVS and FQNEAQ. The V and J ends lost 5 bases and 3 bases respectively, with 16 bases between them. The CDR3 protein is CASSQNNGVANEKLFF. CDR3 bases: TGTGCCAGCAGCCAAAACAACGGGGTCGCTAATGAAAAACTGTTTTTT.

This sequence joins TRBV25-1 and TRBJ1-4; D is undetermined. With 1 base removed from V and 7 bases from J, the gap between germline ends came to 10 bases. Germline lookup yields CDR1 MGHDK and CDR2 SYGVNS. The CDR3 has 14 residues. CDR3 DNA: TGTGCCAGCAGTGAATGGGAGGGATCTGAAAAACTGTTTTTT. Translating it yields CASSEWEGSEKLFF.

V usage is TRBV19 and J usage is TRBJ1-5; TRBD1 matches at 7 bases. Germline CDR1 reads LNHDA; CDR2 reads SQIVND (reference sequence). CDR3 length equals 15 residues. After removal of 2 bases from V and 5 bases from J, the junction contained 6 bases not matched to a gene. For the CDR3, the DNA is TGTGCCAGTAGTATATGGGGGACAGAGTATCAGCCCCAGCATTTT. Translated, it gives CASSIWGTEYQPQHF.

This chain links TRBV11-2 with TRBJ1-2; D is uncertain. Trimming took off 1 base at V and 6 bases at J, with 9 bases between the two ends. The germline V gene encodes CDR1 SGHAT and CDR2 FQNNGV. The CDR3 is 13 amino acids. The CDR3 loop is CASSLVGEDGYTF. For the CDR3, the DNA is TGTGCCAGCAGCTTAGTCGGGGAGGATGGCTACACCTTC.

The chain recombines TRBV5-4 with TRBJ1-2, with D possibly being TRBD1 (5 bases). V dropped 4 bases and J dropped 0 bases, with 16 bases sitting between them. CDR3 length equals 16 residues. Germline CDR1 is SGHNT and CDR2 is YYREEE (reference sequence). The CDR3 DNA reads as TGTGCCAGCAGCGGTGGGGGGTCCGGGGCTAACTATGGCTACACCTTC. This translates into CASSGGGSGANYGYTF.

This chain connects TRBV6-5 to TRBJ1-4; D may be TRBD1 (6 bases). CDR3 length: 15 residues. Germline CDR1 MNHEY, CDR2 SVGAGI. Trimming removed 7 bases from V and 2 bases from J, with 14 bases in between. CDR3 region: CASTKGVLTNEKLFF. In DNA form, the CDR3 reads TGTGCCAGCACCAAGGGGGTCCTCACTAATGAAAAACTGTTTTTT.

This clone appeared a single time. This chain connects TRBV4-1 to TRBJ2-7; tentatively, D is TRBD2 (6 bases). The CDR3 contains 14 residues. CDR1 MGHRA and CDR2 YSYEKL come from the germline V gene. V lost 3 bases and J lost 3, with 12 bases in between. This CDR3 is CASSQGGNSYEQYF. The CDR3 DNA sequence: TGCGCCAGCAGCCAGGGAGGAAACAGCTACGAGCAGTACTTC.

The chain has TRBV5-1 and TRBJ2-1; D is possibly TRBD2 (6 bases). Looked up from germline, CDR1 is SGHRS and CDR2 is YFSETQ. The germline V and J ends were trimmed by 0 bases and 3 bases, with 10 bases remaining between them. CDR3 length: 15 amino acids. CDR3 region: CASSLAGGNYNEQFF. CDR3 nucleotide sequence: TGCGCCAGCAGCTTGGCTGGCGGGAACTACAATGAGCAGTTCTTC.

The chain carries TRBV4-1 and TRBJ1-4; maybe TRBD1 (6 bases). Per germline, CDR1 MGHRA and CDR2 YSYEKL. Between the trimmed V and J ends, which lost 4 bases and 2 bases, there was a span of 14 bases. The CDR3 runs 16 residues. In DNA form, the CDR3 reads TGCGCCAGCAGCCCTACAGGGATAGAGACTAATGAAAAACTGTTTTTT. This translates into CASSPTGIETNEKLFF.

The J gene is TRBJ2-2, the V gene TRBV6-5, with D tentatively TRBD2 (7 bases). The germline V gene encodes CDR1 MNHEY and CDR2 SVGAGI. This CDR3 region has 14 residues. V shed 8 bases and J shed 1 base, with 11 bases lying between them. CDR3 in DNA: TGTGCCAGCCGGGGGGCCATGAACACCGGGGAGCTGTTTTTT. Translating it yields CASRGAMNTGELFF.

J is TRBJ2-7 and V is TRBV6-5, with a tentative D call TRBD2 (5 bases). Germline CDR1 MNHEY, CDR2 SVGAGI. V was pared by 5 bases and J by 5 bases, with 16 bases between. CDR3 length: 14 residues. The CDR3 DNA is TGTGCCAGCAGTCTTTCGAGGGAGACCCACGAGCAGTACTTC. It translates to CASSLSRETHEQYF.

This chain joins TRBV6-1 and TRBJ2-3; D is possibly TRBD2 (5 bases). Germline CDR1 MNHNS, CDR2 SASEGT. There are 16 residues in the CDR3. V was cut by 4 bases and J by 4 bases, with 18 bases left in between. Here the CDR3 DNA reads TGTGCCAGCAGTGTCGGGATTACAAGTGGTTCAGATACGCAGTATTTT. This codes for CASSVGITSGSDTQYF.

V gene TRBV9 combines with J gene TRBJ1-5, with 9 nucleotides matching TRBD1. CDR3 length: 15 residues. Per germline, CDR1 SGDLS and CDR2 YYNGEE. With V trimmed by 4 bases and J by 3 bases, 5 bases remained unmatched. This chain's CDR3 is CASSPGTGNNQPQHF. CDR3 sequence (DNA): TGTGCCAGCAGCCCGGGGACAGGGAACAATCAGCCCCAGCATTTT. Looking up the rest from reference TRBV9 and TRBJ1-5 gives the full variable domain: DSGVTQTPKHLITATGQRVTLRCSPRSGDLSVYWYQQSLDQGLQFLIQYYNGEERAKGNILERFSAQQFPDLHSELNLSSLELGDSALYFCASSPGTGNNQPQHFGDGTRLSIL.

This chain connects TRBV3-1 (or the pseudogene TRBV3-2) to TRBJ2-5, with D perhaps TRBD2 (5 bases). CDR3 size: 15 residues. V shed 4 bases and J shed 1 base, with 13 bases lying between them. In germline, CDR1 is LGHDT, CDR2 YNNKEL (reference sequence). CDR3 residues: CASSLAYGIQETQYF. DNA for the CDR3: TGTGCCAGCAGCCTAGCCTACGGGATCCAAGAGACCCAGTACTTC.

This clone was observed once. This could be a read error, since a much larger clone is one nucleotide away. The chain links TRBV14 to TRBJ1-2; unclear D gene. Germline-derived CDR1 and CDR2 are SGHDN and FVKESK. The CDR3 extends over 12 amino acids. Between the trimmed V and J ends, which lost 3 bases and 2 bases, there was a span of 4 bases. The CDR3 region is CASSQENYGYTF. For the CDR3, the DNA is TGTGCCAGCAGCCAGGAGAACTATGGCTACACCTTC.